Sequencing of this TCR beta chain was carried out in a study of response to subunit inactivated influenza vaccine. General study findings and limits: The authors offered the suggestion that each seasonal influenza vaccination recruits few new T cells.

TCRdb itself ran the RT-PCR reads through MiXCR, one entry per CDR3 protein. The data show fewer than 250,000 distinct CDR3 sequences, approximately 15% seen once. This clonotype occurred many times. Its matching antigen is unknown. CDR1 and CDR2 (germline): SEHNR, FQNEAQ (reference sequence). The CDR3 is 14 residues long. V shed 5 bases and J 7 bases; nucleotides not matched to a gene: 10. This TCR came from a man aged 50 to 59 who received an inactivated influenza vaccine. The specimen comprised CD8+ T cells sorted from PBMCs, sampled more than 4 days after vaccination. The chain has TRBV7-9 and TRBJ1-2; TRBD1 matches 7 bases. The DNA of the CDR3 is TGTGCCAGCAGCCCGACAGGGTTTGACGCTGGCTACACCTTC. Amino acids: CASSPTGFDAGYTF.